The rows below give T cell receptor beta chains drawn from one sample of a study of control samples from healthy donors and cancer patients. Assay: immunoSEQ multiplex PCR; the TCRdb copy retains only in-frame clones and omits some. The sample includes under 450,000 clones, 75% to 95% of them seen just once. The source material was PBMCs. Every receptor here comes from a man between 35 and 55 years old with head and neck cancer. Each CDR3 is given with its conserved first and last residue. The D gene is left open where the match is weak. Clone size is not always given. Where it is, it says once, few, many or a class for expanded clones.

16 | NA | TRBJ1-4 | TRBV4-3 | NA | TGCGCCAGCAGCCAACTGGCGGGGGGTCAAGGTGAAAAACTGTTTTTT | CASSQLAGGQGEKLFF
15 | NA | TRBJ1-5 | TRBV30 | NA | TGTGCCTGGACCTCCCGAAGGGGTGGCAATCAGCCCCAGCATTTT | CAWTSRRGGNQPQHF
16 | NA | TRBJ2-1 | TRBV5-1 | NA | TGCGCCAGCAGCTTGGGAGGACAGAGCCATTACAATGAGCAGTTCTTC | CASSLGGQSHYNEQFF
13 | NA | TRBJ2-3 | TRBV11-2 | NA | TGTGCCAGCAGCCTCAGGGTCACAGATACGCAGTATTTT | CASSLRVTDTQYF
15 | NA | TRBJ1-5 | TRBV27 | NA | TGTGCCAGCAGCCGGGACACCGGAGGCAATCAGCCCCAGCATTTT | CASSRDTGGNQPQHF
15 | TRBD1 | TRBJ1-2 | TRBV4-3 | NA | TGCGCCAGCAGCCAAGCAGGGGGACTTGGCTATGGCTACACCTTC | CASSQAGGLGYGYTF
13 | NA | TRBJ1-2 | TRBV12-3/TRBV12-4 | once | TGTGCCAGCAGATCATCTGTGGACTATGGCTACACCTTC | CASRSSVDYGYTF
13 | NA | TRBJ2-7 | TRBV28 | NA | TGTGCCAGCAGTTCCCCACGACCTTACGAGCAGTACTTC | CASSSPRPYEQYF
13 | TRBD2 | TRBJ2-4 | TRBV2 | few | TGTGCCACATCGGGGGGGTCAGGGAACATTCAGTACTTC | CATSGGSGNIQYF
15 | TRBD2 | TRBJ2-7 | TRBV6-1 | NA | TGTGCCAGCAGTCAACGACCGGGGGGTCAATACGAGCAGTACTTC | CASSQRPGGQYEQYF
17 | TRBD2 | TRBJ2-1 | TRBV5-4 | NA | TGTGCCAGCAGCTTGGCCAGGACTAGTGGATCCTACAATGAGCAGTTCTTC | CASSLARTSGSYNEQFF
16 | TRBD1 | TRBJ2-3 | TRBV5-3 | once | TGTGCCAGAAGCGCCACTTTTGGACAGGGCACAGATACGCAGTATTTT | CARSATFGQGTDTQYF
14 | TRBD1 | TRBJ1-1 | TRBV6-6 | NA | TGTGCCAGCAGTTTACAGGGGCCGAACACTGAAGCTTTCTTT | CASSLQGPNTEAFF
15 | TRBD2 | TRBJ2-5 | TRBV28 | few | TGTGCCAGCAGAAATAGCGGGGGGCCTCTGGAGACCCAGTACTTC | CASRNSGGPLETQYF
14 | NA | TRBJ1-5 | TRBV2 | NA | TGTGCCAGCAGTGATATGGGAGGCAATCAGCCCCAGCATTTT | CASSDMGGNQPQHF
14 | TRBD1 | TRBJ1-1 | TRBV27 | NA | TGTGCCAGCAGTGCGACAGGGTATAACACTGAAGCTTTCTTT | CASSATGYNTEAFF
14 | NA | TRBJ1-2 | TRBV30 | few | TGTGCCTGGAGTGCTCCCGACACCTTCCGTGGCTACACCTTC | CAWSAPDTFRGYTF
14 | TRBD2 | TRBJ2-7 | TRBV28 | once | TGTGCCACCGGGATCGGGACTAGCCCCTTTGAGCAGTACTTC | CATGIGTSPFEQYF
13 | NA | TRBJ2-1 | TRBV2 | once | TGTGCCAGCAGTGAAGCGCTTCCAGCTGAGCAGTTCTTC | CASSEALPAEQFF
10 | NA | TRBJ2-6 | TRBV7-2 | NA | TGTGCCAGTTCGAACCCCGTCCTGACTTTC | CASSNPVLTF
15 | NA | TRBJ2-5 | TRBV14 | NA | TGTGCCAGCAGTGAGGGGTCCGCAGGGTGGGAGACCCAGTACTTC | CASSEGSAGWETQYF
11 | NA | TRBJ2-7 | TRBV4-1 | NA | TGCGCCAGCAGCCAAGGATGGGAGCAGTACTTC | CASSQGWEQYF
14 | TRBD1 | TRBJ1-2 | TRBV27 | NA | TGTGCCAGCAAAATGCAGGGGGCAGGATATGGCTACACCTTC | CASKMQGAGYGYTF
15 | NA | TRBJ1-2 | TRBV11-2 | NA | TGTGCCAGCAGCTTCAGGGAGATAGGGGTCGGTGGCTACACCTTC | CASSFREIGVGGYTF
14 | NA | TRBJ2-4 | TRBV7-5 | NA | TGTGCCAGAACAAGGGGCCGAGGGAGAAACATTCAGTACTTC | CARTRGRGRNIQYF
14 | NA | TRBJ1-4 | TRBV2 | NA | TGTGCCAGCAGTGGAGGGGGAACTAATGAAAAACTGTTTTTT | CASSGGGTNEKLFF
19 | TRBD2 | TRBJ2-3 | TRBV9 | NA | TGTGCCAGCAGCGTCCCTCTAGCGGGAGGTCGCAAAAACACAGATACGCAGTATTTT | CASSVPLAGGRKNTDTQYF
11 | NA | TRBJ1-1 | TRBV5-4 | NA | TGTGCCAGCAGCTTGGCTACTGAAGCTTTCTTT | CASSLATEAFF
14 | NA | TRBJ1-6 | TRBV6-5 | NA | TGTGCCACTCTCAGGGAGGTAGGGAATTCACCCCTCCACTTT | CATLREVGNSPLHF
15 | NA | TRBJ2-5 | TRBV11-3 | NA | TGTGCCAGCAGCCGGGGGTCAGAAGCCCAAGAGACCCAGTACTTC | CASSRGSEAQETQYF
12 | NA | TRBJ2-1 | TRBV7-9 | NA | TGTGCCAGCAGCTTATCTTGGGATGAGCAGTTCTTC | CASSLSWDEQFF
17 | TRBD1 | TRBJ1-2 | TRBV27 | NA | TGTGCCAGCAGTATCGACCGGGACAGGGGTTTGAACTATGGCTACACCTTC | CASSIDRDRGLNYGYTF
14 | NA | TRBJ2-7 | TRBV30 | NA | TGTGCCTGGAGTGAGCGACTAGAGGATGGCGAGCAGTACTTC | CAWSERLEDGEQYF
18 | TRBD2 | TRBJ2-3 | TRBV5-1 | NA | TGCGCCAGCAGCTCCGGGACTAGCGCACTAACTAGCACAGATACGCAGTATTTT | CASSSGTSALTSTDTQYF
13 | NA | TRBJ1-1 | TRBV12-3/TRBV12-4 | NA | TGTGCCAGCAGTAACCGGGAGAACACTGAAGCTTTCTTT | CASSNRENTEAFF
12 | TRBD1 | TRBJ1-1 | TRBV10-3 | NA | TGTGCCAACACTGGACAGGGTACTGAAGCTTTCTTT | CANTGQGTEAFF
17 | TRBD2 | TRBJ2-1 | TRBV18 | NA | TGTGCCAGCTCACCACGGGAGGGGCGGAGCTCCTACAATGAGCAGTTCTTC | CASSPREGRSSYNEQFF